Included here is one TCR beta chain sequence, with context. Its antigen remains unidentified. A read error is possible here, since a much larger clone lies one base away. This entry is derived from a study of CD8 T cells in ankylosing spondylitis. Overall study results and limits: Significantly higher representation of disease-linked clones was reported for matched ankylosing spondylitis synovial fluid. There was a TCR beta motif, made of several highly homologous variants, that appeared characteristic of ankylosing spondylitis blood.

This CDR3 is built from 16 residues. V shed 7 bases and J shed 7 bases, with 24 bases lying between them. Quantitative 5'-RACE with molecular barcodes produced the TCR beta libraries. TCRdb analysed the 5' RACE reads with MiXCR anew, one entry per CDR3 protein. The profile shows fewer than 350,000 distinct CDR3 sequences, roughly 12% of them singletons. The genes are TRBV12-3 or TRBV12-4 and TRBJ2-3; D possibly matches TRBD1 or TRBD2 (7 bases each). This sequence was found in a female donor with ankylosing spondylitis or in good health (not recorded which). Sequences were obtained from blood, either unsorted or a sorted T cell fraction (not recorded which). CDR3 DNA: TGTGCCAGCACCCTGGGGAGGGGGCTTTCTGCACATACGCAGTATTTT. Amino acids: CASTLGRGLSAHTQYF.